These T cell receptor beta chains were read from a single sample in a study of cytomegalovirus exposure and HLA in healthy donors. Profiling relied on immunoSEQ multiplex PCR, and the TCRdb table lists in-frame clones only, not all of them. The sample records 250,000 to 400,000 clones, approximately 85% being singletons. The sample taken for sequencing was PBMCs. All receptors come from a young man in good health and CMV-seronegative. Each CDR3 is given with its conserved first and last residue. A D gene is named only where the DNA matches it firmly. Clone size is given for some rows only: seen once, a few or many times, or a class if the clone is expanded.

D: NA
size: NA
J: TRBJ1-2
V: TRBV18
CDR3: CASSPPIGQSYGYTF
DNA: TGTGCCAGCTCACCACCTATCGGACAGAGCTATGGCTACACCTTC

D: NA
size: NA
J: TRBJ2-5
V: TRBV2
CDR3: CASSGGNQETQYF
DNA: TGTGCCAGCAGTGGAGGGAACCAAGAGACCCAGTACTTC

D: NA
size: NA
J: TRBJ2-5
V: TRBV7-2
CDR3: CASSLAPGYQETQYF
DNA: TGTGCCAGCAGCTTAGCGCCGGGATACCAAGAGACCCAGTACTTC

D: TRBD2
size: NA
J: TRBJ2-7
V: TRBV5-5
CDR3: CASSLKGTGLAVDEQYF
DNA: TGTGCCAGCAGCTTGAAGGGTACGGGACTAGCGGTCGACGAGCAGTACTTC

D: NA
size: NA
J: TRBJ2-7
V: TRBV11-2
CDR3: CASSESLGQGGQYEQYF
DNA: TGTGCCAGCAGCGAAAGCCTGGGCCAGGGGGGTCAATACGAGCAGTACTTC

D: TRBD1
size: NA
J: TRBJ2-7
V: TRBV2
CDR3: CASRRDRAYEQYF
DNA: TGTGCCAGCAGGCGGGACAGGGCCTACGAGCAGTACTTC

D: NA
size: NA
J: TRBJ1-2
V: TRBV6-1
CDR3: CASSEVVAGSYGYTF
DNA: TGTGCCAGCAGTGAGGTAGTTGCAGGCTCCTATGGCTACACCTTC

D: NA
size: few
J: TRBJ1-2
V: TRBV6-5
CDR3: CASSYSILRGYTF
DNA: TGTGCCAGCAGTTACTCGATACTCCGAGGCTACACCTTC

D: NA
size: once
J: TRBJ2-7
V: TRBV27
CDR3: CASRQGREQYF
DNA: TGTGCCAGCAGACAGGGTCGAGAGCAGTACTTC

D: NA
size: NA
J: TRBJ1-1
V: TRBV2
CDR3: CASSAWGTTGNTEAFF
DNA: TGTGCCAGCAGTGCGTGGGGCACGACAGGGAACACTGAAGCTTTCTTT

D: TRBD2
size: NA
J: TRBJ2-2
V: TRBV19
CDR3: CASSPRGFGGGGELFF
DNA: TGTGCCAGTAGTCCGCGGGGGTTCGGGGGTGGCGGGGAGCTGTTTTTT

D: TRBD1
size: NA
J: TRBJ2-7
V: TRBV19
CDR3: CASRSRGHSYEQYF
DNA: TGTGCCAGTAGGTCGAGGGGGCACTCCTACGAGCAGTACTTC

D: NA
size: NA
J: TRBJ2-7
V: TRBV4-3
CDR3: CASSQDRGRGSYEQYF
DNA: TGCGCCAGCAGCCAAGATCGGGGCAGGGGATCCTACGAGCAGTACTTC

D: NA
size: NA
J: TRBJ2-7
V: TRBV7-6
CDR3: CASRPTVLSSYEQYF
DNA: TGTGCCAGCAGACCAACGGTGTTGAGCTCCTACGAGCAGTACTTC

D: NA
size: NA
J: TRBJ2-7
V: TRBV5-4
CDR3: CASSLNSLYEYF
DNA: TGTGCCAGCAGCTTAAACAGCCTTTACGAGTACTTC

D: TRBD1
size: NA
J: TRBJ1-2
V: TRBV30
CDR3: CAWNQGGPGYTF
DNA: TGTGCCTGGAATCAGGGGGGCCCTGGCTACACCTTC

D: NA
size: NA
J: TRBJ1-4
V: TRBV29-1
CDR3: CSVKGPATNEKLFF
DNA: TGCAGCGTTAAGGGGCCTGCAACTAATGAAAAACTGTTTTTT

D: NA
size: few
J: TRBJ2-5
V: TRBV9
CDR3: CASSVEMGGFQYF
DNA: TGTGCCAGCAGCGTAGAGATGGGGGGATTCCAGTACTTC

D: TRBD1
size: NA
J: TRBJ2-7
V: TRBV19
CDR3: CASSQRTGSYEQYF
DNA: TGTGCCAGTAGTCAAAGGACAGGGTCCTACGAGCAGTACTTC

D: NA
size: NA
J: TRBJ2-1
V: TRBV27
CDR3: CASSPTRQSSYNEQFF
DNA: TGTGCCAGCAGTCCCACCCGACAGAGCTCCTACAATGAGCAGTTCTTC

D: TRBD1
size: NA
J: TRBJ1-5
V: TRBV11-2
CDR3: CASSRGQGAGQPQHF
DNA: TGTGCCAGCAGCCGGGGACAGGGGGCTGGGCAGCCCCAGCATTTT

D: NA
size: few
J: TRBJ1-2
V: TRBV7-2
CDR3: CASSLGEGNSYGYTF
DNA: TGTGCCAGCAGCTTAGGGGAGGGTAACTCATATGGCTACACCTTC

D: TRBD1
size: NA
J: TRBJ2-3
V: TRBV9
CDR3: CASSPETSGGDTQYF
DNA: TGTGCCAGCAGCCCGGAGACGTCAGGGGGAGATACGCAGTATTTT

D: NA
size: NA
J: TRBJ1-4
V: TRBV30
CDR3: CAWSSTSVSRGKLFF
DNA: TGTGCCTGGAGTAGTACGTCGGTCTCTAGGGGAAAACTGTTTTTT

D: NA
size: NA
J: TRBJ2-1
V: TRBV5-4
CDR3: CASSPGTLQGEQFF
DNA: TGTGCCAGCAGCCCCGGGACTTTACAAGGGGAGCAGTTCTTC

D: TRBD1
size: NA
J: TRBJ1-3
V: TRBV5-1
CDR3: CASSLTTGVAGNTIYF
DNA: TGCGCCAGCAGCTTAACAACAGGGGTGGCCGGAAACACCATATATTTT

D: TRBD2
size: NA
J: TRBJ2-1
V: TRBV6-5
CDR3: CASSYTSGGAGQFF
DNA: TGTGCCAGCAGTTACACCAGCGGGGGGGCCGGGCAGTTCTTC

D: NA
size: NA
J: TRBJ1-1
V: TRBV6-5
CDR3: CASKTGGNTEAFF
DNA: TGTGCCAGCAAGACGGGGGGCAACACTGAAGCTTTCTTT

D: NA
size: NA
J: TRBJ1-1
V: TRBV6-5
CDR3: CASSYSPVKREAFF
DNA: TGTGCCAGCAGTTACTCGCCGGTCAAACGGGAAGCTTTCTTT

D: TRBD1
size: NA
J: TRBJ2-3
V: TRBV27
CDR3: CASTLRGPGRGLTDTQYF
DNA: TGTGCCAGCACCTTAAGGGGGCCGGGCAGGGGCCTAACAGATACGCAGTATTTT